Sequencing of this T cell receptor beta chain was carried out in a study of T cell responses to AZD1222 COVID-19 vaccine. Per the germline V gene, CDR1 is SEHNR and CDR2 is FQNEAQ (reference sequence). V lost 8 bases and J 0 bases, leaving 8 bases between the germline ends. This CDR3 is 13 amino acids long. Second-dose intervals of approximately 4 or approximately 12 weeks were pooled. Notes on the study in general: Spike-wide vaccine-associated CD4 TCRs dominated at 160-218 and 743-854. Clonal diversity was possibly underestimated, and white British individuals and females predominated among donors. Variant regions that are unmutated are reportedly the target of nearly half of spike-specific TCRs.

In regard to this clone: Its antigen remains unknown.

This table comes from immunoSEQ multiplex PCR, and its TCRdb copy is limited to in-frame clones, with some not included. The sample lists 97,000 or so clones, about 89% occurring once. The receptor was isolated from an adult who received the AZD1222 COVID-19 vaccine. The genes are TRBV7-9 and TRBJ1-3; no clear D. The starting material was peripheral blood, obtained 28 days after the second AZD1222 dose. This CDR3 is CASRAYSGNTIYF. The CDR3 DNA reads as TGTGCCAGCCGGGCGTACTCTGGAAACACCATATATTTT.